This T cell receptor (beta chain) derives from a study of vaccination and CD4 T cells after COVID-19. The assay that was used to sequence DNA from cultured CD4+ T cells was the Oncomine TCR Beta short-read assay. MiXCR, run by TCRdb on the PCR reads, gives a single entry per CDR3 protein. This sample carries 15,000 to 20,000 distinct CDR3 sequences, around 56% of them seen once, and the ten largest clones take roughly 11%. The treatment was: roughly 11-day PBMC culture with coronavirus spike peptide pools or control peptides (ViraFEST assay). About this clonotype itself: Its specificity is unknown.

The ends were cut back, 6 bases at V and 2 bases at J, with 16 bases in the middle. This CDR3 contains 15 residues. Sequencing used CD4+ T cells from blood, cultured in vitro. The TCR comes from a human donor who had recovered from COVID-19. V usage is TRBV12-3 or TRBV12-4 and J usage is TRBJ2-5, with D possibly matching TRBD1 (5 bases). CDR3 sequence (DNA): TGTGCCAGCAGCCTTAGTTGGGGCTCTCAAGAGACCCAGTACTTC. It codes for CASSLSWGSQETQYF.